These 30 T cell receptor beta chains share one sample of origin, sequenced in a study of neurological immune-mediated disorders. TCRdb passed the 5' RACE reads through MiXCR, listing each CDR3 protein once. The sample carries under 80,000 distinct CDR3 sequences, 5.2% recorded once. Specimen: PBMCs. The source of these receptors is a woman younger than 45 with multiple sclerosis.

This clonotype was observed at least ten times. The chain has TRBV20-1 and TRBJ1-1; D not certain. Germline CDR1 DFQATT, CDR2 SNEGSKA (reference sequence). The germline V and J ends were trimmed by 2 bases and 0 bases, with 10 bases remaining between them. This CDR3 contains 14 residues. The CDR3 DNA sequence: TGCAGTGCTAGAAACCCCCTAATGAACACTGAAGCTTTCTTT. It codes for CSARNPLMNTEAFF.

This clonotype appeared many times. The rearrangement uses TRBV9 and TRBJ2-1, with 8 positions matching TRBD1. The junction had 7 bases not matched to a gene; V was cut back by 4 bases and J by 7 bases. The germline V gene encodes CDR1 SGDLS and CDR2 YYNGEE. CDR3 size: 14 residues. CDR3 sequence: CASSTGQGRNEQFF. The DNA for the CDR3 is TGTGCCAGCAGCACCGGACAGGGTAGGAATGAGCAGTTCTTC.

This clonotype was found many times. The genes are TRBV15 and TRBJ1-4; D is perhaps TRBD1 (5 bases). Trimming took 0 bases from V and 6 from J, leaving 11 bases between them. The length of the CDR3 is 15 residues. Germline V gene sequence: CDR1 LNHNV, CDR2 YYDKDF (reference sequence). The CDR3 coding sequence is TGTGCCACCAGCAGAGATCCGGGACTACATGAAAAACTGTTTTTT. It specifies CATSRDPGLHEKLFF.

This clonotype was counted ten times or more. V and J are TRBV20-1 and TRBJ1-4, with unresolved D. This CDR3 contains 15 residues. Trimming took off 3 bases at V and 6 bases at J, with 17 bases between the two ends. Germline assignment: CDR1 DFQATT and CDR2 SNEGSKA (reference sequence). CDR3: CSASSRASRHEKLFF. The CDR3 nucleotides are TGCAGTGCTAGCTCCCGGGCTTCACGACATGAAAAACTGTTTTTT.

This clonotype occurred many times. The genes are TRBV29-1 and TRBJ1-1; TRBD1 matches at 7 bases. Germline CDR1 SQVTM, CDR2 ANQGSEA. The CDR3 spans 12 residues. Trimming removed 6 bases from V and 1 base from J; junction bases left unmatched: 2. The CDR3 nucleotides read TGCAGCGTGGGACAGCAGAACACTGAAGCTTTCTTT. It specifies CSVGQQNTEAFF.

The table lists this clonotype with many counts. The chain joins TRBV6-6 to TRBJ2-7, with D perhaps matching TRBD1 (6 bases). This CDR3 has 12 residues. Germline CDR1 MNHNY, CDR2 SVGAGI (reference sequence). V was cut by 7 bases and J by 3 bases, with 10 bases left in between. The CDR3 is CASTQGIYEQYF. Here the CDR3 DNA reads TGTGCCAGCACGCAGGGGATCTACGAGCAGTACTTC.

There are many counts of this clonotype. The chain carries TRBV7-3 and TRBJ2-1; 12 nucleotides agree with TRBD2. Germline V gene data show CDR1 as SGHTA and CDR2 as FQGTGA. The CDR3 runs 20 residues. V shed 5 bases, J shed 4 bases, and the junction held 18 bases outside the gene matches. Written as DNA, the CDR3 is TGTGCCAGCAGCCTACTAGCGGGGGGCACAAACCCGAAAGAGTACAATGAGCAGTTCTTC. Amino acids: CASSLLAGGTNPKEYNEQFF.

Many counts were recorded for this clonotype. This chain connects TRBV5-1 to TRBJ2-5; possibly TRBD1 or TRBD2 for D (5 bases each). The CDR3 consists of 14 residues. V lost 4 bases, J lost 1 base, and 11 bases lay in between. Germline lookup yields CDR1 SGHRS and CDR2 YFSETQ. The CDR3 loop reads CASSLMGVQETQYF. The CDR3 nucleotides read TGCGCCAGCAGCCTTATGGGGGTCCAAGAGACCCAGTACTTC.

In regard to this clonotype: A single base separates this from a much larger clone, so it may be a read error. The J gene is TRBJ1-5, the V gene TRBV20-1, with 11 nucleotides matching TRBD1. The CDR3 totals 16 residues. Germline values: CDR1 DFQATT, CDR2 SNEGSKA (reference sequence). The CDR3: CSATNWDRGSNQTQNF. The CDR3 nucleotides are TGCAGTGCTACAAATTGGGACAGGGGGAGCAATCAGACCCAGAATTTT.

This clonotype was counted at least ten times. This chain joins TRBV19 and TRBJ1-1, with a tentative D call TRBD1 (5 bases). The CDR3 sequence is 14 residues long. The germline V gene encodes CDR1 LNHDA and CDR2 SQIVND (reference sequence). Trimming cost V 3 bases and J 3 bases, with 11 bases left between them. CDR3: CASSIEGIHTEAFF. Written as DNA, the CDR3 is TGTGCCAGTAGTATTGAGGGGATCCACACTGAAGCTTTCTTT.

V gene TRBV25-1 combines with J gene TRBJ2-7, with 9 bases fitting TRBD1. Germline CDR1 and CDR2: MGHDK and SYGVNS. With 3 bases clipped from V and 3 bases from J, the junction kept 6 bases outside the gene matches. This CDR3 has 15 residues. CDR3 bases: TGTGCCAGCAGTGACTCCGGGACAGGGTTCTACGAGCAGTACTTC. This sequence encodes CASSDSGTGFYEQYF.

This clonotype appeared a few times. The genes are TRBV20-1 and TRBJ1-3; maybe TRBD1 (5 bases). Germline CDR1 reads DFQATT; CDR2 reads SNEGSKA (reference sequence). Trimming removed 5 bases from V and 0 bases from J, with 11 bases in between. The CDR3 extends over 14 amino acids. The CDR3 here is CSAPDRSSGNTIYF. The CDR3 bases are TGCAGTGCTCCTGACAGATCCTCTGGAAACACCATATATTTT.

This clonotype has at least ten counts. This chain joins TRBV12-3 or TRBV12-4 and TRBJ2-3; 8 nucleotides align to TRBD1. The CDR3 runs 15 residues. The J segment lost 1 base and the V segment lost 3 bases, leaving 3 bases of the junction unmatched. Here the CDR3 reads CASSFQDRGTDTQYF. DNA of the CDR3: TGTGCCAGCAGTTTCCAGGACAGGGGCACAGATACGCAGTATTTT.

The J gene is TRBJ2-7, the V gene TRBV27; D is possibly TRBD1 (6 bases). Germline-derived CDR1 and CDR2 are MNHEY and SMNVEV (reference sequence). The CDR3 extends over 14 amino acids. The V end lost 6 bases, the J end lost 5 bases, and 17 bases lay between the germline ends. The CDR3 here is CASRPGQGPHEQYF. As DNA, the CDR3 is TGTGCCAGCAGACCGGGTCAGGGGCCCCACGAGCAGTACTTC.

This clonotype showed up many times. V is TRBV16 and J is TRBJ2-6; D unresolved. The CDR3 length is 15 residues. The germline V gene has CDR1 KGHSY and CDR2 FQNENV. The V end was cut by 3 bases, the J end by 0 bases, with 6 bases between. CDR3 loop: CASSQSVSGANVLTF. As DNA, the CDR3 is TGTGCCAGCAGCCAGTCGGTCTCTGGGGCCAACGTCCTGACTTTC.

By share, this clonotype ranks as medium-sized. This chain connects TRBV29-1 to TRBJ2-1; 11 bases line up with TRBD2. This CDR3 comprises 14 residues. Trimming at V came to 8 bases and at J to 9 bases, leaving 12 bases not matched to a gene. CDR1 and CDR2 from the germline V gene are SQVTM and ANQGSEA. CDR3 bases: TGCAGCATCTATATAGCGGGGGGGCACGGTGAGCAGTTCTTC. Translating it yields CSIYIAGGHGEQFF.

This clonotype was counted at least ten times. This chain joins TRBV6-5 and TRBJ2-7; D could derive from TRBD1 or TRBD2 (5 bases each). The CDR3 contains 13 residues. V lost 1 base and J 1 base, leaving 5 bases between the germline ends. The germline V gene has CDR1 MNHEY and CDR2 SVGAGI. This chain's CDR3 is CASSYWGSYEQYF. CDR3 DNA: TGTGCCAGCAGTTACTGGGGGTCCTACGAGCAGTACTTC.

This clonotype was counted many times. The V gene is TRBV5-1, the J gene TRBJ2-7, with TRBD1 matching 9 bases. The CDR3 totals 15 residues. The germline V gene encodes CDR1 SGHRS and CDR2 YFSETQ. The trim removed 4 bases at V and 6 bases at J, leaving 11 bases unmatched. DNA of the CDR3: TGCGCCAGCAGCGAGGAGACAGGGGGAATCACCGAGCAGTACTTC. Its translation is CASSEETGGITEQYF.

The CDR3, as DNA: TGCAGTGCTCCAAGCACCGGGGAGCTGTTTTTT. Its translation: CSAPSTGELFF. The genes are TRBV20-1 and TRBJ2-2; the D is unclear. V gave up 5 bases and J gave up 4 bases, with 5 bases separating them. The germline CDR1 and CDR2 sequences are DFQATT and SNEGSKA (reference sequence). This CDR3 has 11 residues.

This clonotype was picked up many times. The CDR3 DNA follows: TGCGCCAGCAGCCCTGGACAGGGGAAAACCGGGGAGCTGTTTTTT. This encodes CASSPGQGKTGELFF. V and J are TRBV5-1 and TRBJ2-2; TRBD1 matches at 9 bases. CDR1 is SGHRS and CDR2 is YFSETQ in the germline V gene. This CDR3 has 15 amino acids. V trimming: 4 bases; J trimming: 5 bases; junction bases outside the gene matches: 6.

This clonotype has ten or more counts. The rearrangement links TRBV12-3 or TRBV12-4 to TRBJ1-1, with D possibly being TRBD1 (5 bases). This CDR3 contains 13 residues. The V end lost 4 bases, the J end lost 1 base, and 7 bases lay between the germline ends. The CDR3 coding sequence is TGTGCCAGCAGTTATCAGGGGAACACTGAAGCTTTCTTT. This sequence encodes CASSYQGNTEAFF.

Ten or more counts support this clonotype. The chain couples TRBV20-1 to TRBJ2-7, with a possible D match to TRBD2 (6 bases). The CDR3 is 14 residues long. CDR1 and CDR2 from the germline V gene are DFQATT and SNEGSKA (reference sequence). V was cut by 3 bases and J by 7 bases, with 19 bases left in between. CDR3 DNA: TGCAGTGCTAGTTCCCCGGAGGGATCGAAGGAGCAGTACTTC. Its translation is CSASSPEGSKEQYF.

Only a few counts were recorded for this clonotype. The chain carries TRBV20-1 and TRBJ2-5; D not resolved. V was trimmed by 0 bases and J by 1 base, leaving 6 bases between them. The germline V gene encodes CDR1 DFQATT and CDR2 SNEGSKA (reference sequence). The CDR3 runs to 13 residues. The CDR3 loop is CSARDDSQETQYF. The CDR3 DNA reads TGCAGTGCTAGAGACGACTCCCAAGAGACCCAGTACTTC.

This clonotype was seen at least ten times. Here the CDR3 DNA reads TGTGCCAGCTCTGAGGGAGGGCTAGCGGGGAGCTCCTACAATGAGCAGTTCTTC. This sequence encodes CASSEGGLAGSSYNEQFF. V is TRBV12-3 or TRBV12-4 and J is TRBJ2-1; 9 bases match TRBD2. CDR3 length: 18 amino acids. The V gene end was trimmed by 8 bases and the J gene end by 0 bases; junction bases not matched to a gene: 14.

A word on this clonotype: With a much larger clone just one base away, this may be a read error. The J gene is TRBJ1-5, the V gene TRBV9; D gene unclear. CDR3 length: 13 residues. The V and J ends lost 3 bases and 4 bases respectively, with 8 bases between them. Germline lookup yields CDR1 SGDLS and CDR2 YYNGEE. The CDR3, as DNA: TGTGCCAGCAGCGATGGTACGAATCAGCCCCAGCATTTT. This translates into CASSDGTNQPQHF.

This clonotype has a count of ten or more. CDR3 coding DNA: TGTGCCAGCAGCTTGTTGACTAGCGGGGGGGTTCGGGATACGCAGTATTTT. It encodes CASSLLTSGGVRDTQYF. The chain couples TRBV7-2 to TRBJ2-3; the match to TRBD2 covers 14 bases. Germline V CDR1 and CDR2: SGHTA, FQGNSA. V lost 3 bases, J lost 6 bases, and 8 bases stayed unmatched. The CDR3 has 17 residues.

In this sample, this clonotype turned up many times. This may arise from a read error, as a much more abundant clone is one base away. V usage is TRBV20-1 and J usage is TRBJ2-3, with D hard to call. In germline, CDR1 is DFQATT, CDR2 SNEGSKA (reference sequence). The CDR3 is made up of 12 amino acids. Trimming pared 7 bases from V and 0 bases from J, leaving 8 bases between. The CDR3 reads CSVPESTDTQYF. CDR3 DNA sequence: TGCAGTGTCCCGGAAAGCACAGATACGCAGTATTTT.

This clonotype was recorded many times. The J gene is TRBJ2-3, the V gene TRBV20-1; perhaps TRBD2 as D (6 bases). Trimming left V 0 bases short and J 1 base short, with 11 bases between. Germline CDR1 reads DFQATT; CDR2 reads SNEGSKA (reference sequence). The CDR3 has 15 residues. CDR3 nucleotide sequence: TGCAGTGCTAGAGATCCGACTAGTGGCACAGATACGCAGTATTTT. Protein sequence: CSARDPTSGTDTQYF.

This clonotype showed up many times. The rearrangement joins TRBV7-9 to TRBJ1-2; 9 bases align to TRBD1. With V trimmed by 8 bases and J by 7 bases, 8 bases remained unmatched. The CDR3 loop spans 13 amino acids. The V gene's germline CDR1 is SEHNR and CDR2 FQNEAQ (reference sequence). Here the CDR3 reads CASGGTDRGGYTF. CDR3 nucleotide sequence: TGTGCCAGCGGGGGAACGGACAGGGGTGGCTACACCTTC.

This clonotype has a handful of counts. The genes are TRBV20-1 and TRBJ1-1, with D possibly being TRBD1 (6 bases). The V and J ends lost 1 base and 4 bases respectively, with 7 bases between them. Germline V gives CDR1 DFQATT, CDR2 SNEGSKA (reference sequence). This CDR3 contains 12 residues. The CDR3 reads CSARVGGTEAFF. CDR3 nucleotides: TGCAGTGCTAGAGTAGGGGGCACTGAAGCTTTCTTT.